This T cell receptor beta chain was observed in a study of cytomegalovirus exposure and HLA in healthy donors. Study outcomes and limitations: TCR beta V segments were, for the most part, productive about 90% or about 30% of the time in an earlier analysis. In a later analysis, 17,000 or so TCR beta sequences were associated with HLA alleles at 0.05 false discovery rate.

The CDR3 loop spans 14 amino acids. Looked up from germline, CDR1 is SGHRS and CDR2 is YFSETQ. The V gene lost 0 bases and the J gene lost 1 base, with 6 bases spanning the gap. With 60 Vbeta and 13 Jbeta primers, the PCR was carried out. Data came from immunoSEQ multiplex PCR; TCRdb stores just in-frame clones and leaves some out. The sample yields fewer than 250,000 clones, roughly four fifths seen once. For this clone: Antigen unknown.

The clonotype originates from a woman between 45 and 60 years old in good health and CMV-seropositive. The chain recombines TRBV5-1 with TRBJ2-3; TRBD2 is a possible D gene (6 bases). Sequenced input: PBMCs. DNA for the CDR3: TGCGCCAGCAGCTTGGGACTAGGCACAGATACGCAGTATTTT. It is translated as CASSLGLGTDTQYF.